This TCR beta chain derives from a study of early T cells in non-severe SARS-CoV-2 infection. Attachment of unique molecular identifiers was made to individual cDNA molecules. In TCRdb, the 5' RACE reads were re-called with MiXCR into one record per CDR3 protein. This repertoire shows nearly 70,000 distinct CDR3 sequences, approximately 4.6% found once; its top ten account for roughly 3.4%. The germline V gene encodes CDR1 SGHAT and CDR2 FQNNGV. The CDR3 has 13 amino acids. The V segment lost 5 bases and the J segment 4 bases; nucleotides outside the gene matches: 3. There are many counts of this clonotype.

J is TRBJ1-1 and V is TRBV11-2; 8 positions match TRBD1. Source: whole blood, taken at baseline. This TCR was sampled from an adult who was a healthcare worker with PCR-confirmed SARS-CoV-2 infection or an uninfected control (not recorded which). The donor label of this sample is uncertain. The CDR3 DNA is TGTGCCAGCAGCCGAGACAGGGGCACTGAAGCTTTCTTT. It encodes CASSRDRGTEAFF.